This TCR beta chain appears in the sequencing data of a study of T-cell memory formation after mild COVID-19. Constant-segment primers were used for 5'RACE, and the resulting TCR alpha and TCR beta cDNA libraries carried sample barcodes and UMIs. MiXCR was run by TCRdb on the 5' RACE reads, yielding one entry per CDR3 protein. There are around 300,000 distinct CDR3 sequences in the sample; approximately 8% occur only once, and less than 25% lies in the top ten. Germline values: CDR1 MNHEY, CDR2 SVGAGI. The CDR3 consists of 13 residues. V dropped 6 bases and J dropped 3 bases, with 9 bases sitting between them. This clonotype came up a few times.

This TCR came from a man aged 18 to 30 who had mild COVID-19 (a few samples of this study predate the infection). Cell type and time point are not known. Input material: PBMCs or a T cell subset sorted from them (not recorded which). V is TRBV6-5 and J is TRBJ1-3; D is uncertain. The CDR3 nucleotides are TGTGCCAGCAGAACAGAGAGTGGAAACACCATATATTTT. It is translated as CASRTESGNTIYF.